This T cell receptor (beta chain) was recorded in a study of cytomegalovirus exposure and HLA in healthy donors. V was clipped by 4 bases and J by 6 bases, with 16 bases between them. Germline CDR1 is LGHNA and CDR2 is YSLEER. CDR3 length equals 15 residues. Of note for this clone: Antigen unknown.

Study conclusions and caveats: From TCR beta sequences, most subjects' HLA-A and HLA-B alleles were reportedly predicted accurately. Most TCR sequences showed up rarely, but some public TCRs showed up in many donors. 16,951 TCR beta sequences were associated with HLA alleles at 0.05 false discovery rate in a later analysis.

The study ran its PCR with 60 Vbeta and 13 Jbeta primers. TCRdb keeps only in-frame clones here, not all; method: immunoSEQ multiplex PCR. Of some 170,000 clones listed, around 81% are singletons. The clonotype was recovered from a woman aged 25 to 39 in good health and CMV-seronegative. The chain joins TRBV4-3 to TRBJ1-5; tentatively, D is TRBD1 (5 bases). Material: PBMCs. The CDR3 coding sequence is TGCGCCAGCAGCCTGACTGTGCAGGGTTTTCAGCCCCAGCATTTT. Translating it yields CASSLTVQGFQPQHF.